The subject of this entry is one TCR beta chain. Assay used: immunoSEQ multiplex PCR; TCRdb lists only in-frame clones, some missing. Of around 35,000 clones listed, approximately 87% were seen once; the top ten hold approximately 15%. Germline CDR1 and CDR2: MDHEN and SYDVKM. CDR3 size: 14 residues. Unmatched junction bases numbered 9, after V lost 5 bases and J lost 7 bases. The data derive from a study of PD-L1 blockade in urothelial cancer. Study context: Blood drawn 3 weeks (second dose) and 6 weeks after treatment start was analyzed.

Sample time point: pretreatment peripheral blood. Pretreatment and on-treatment blood mononuclear cell samples were taken, totaling between 1 and 8 time points per patient. The TCR comes from a man between 60 and 75 years old with urothelial cancer. The sequencing used PBMCs, collected around atezolizumab (anti-PD-L1) treatment. The genes are TRBV28 and TRBJ2-7; 9 nucleotides match TRBD2. The CDR3 sequence: CASSPIAGAREQYF. The CDR3 DNA sequence: TGTGCCAGCAGTCCCATAGCGGGAGCGCGAGAGCAGTACTTC. The variable domain in full, with the rest retrieved from reference TRBV28 and TRBJ2-7, is DVKVTQSSRYLVKRTGEKVFLECVQDMDHENMFWYRQDPGLGLRLIYFSYDVKMKEKGDIPEGYSVSREKKERFSLILESASTNQTSMYLCASSPIAGAREQYFGPGTRLTVT.